This is a list of T cell receptor beta chains from one sample in a study of OX40 agonist ivuxolimab in advanced cancers. Only in-frame clones appear in the TCRdb table, and some are missing; sequencing was by immunoSEQ multiplex PCR. The table has 20,000 to 25,000 clones, roughly 80% seen once; the top ten hold about 1.5%. The sample here was CD4+ or CD8+ T cells sorted from blood, taken in a trial of the OX40 agonist ivuxolimab. The receptors here all came from an adult with an advanced solid tumor such as melanoma, head and neck, liver or kidney cancer. Each CDR3 is given with its conserved first and last residue. D genes are given only for firm matches. For some rows the clone size is stated as once, few or many, or as a class when expanded; others skip it.

V gene: TRBV19
clone size: once
D gene: TRBD2
CDR3 length: 16
J gene: TRBJ2-2
CDR3 DNA: TGTGCCAGCGGACTAGCGGGAGGCCTCGGAGCCGGGGAGCTGTTTTTT
CDR3 protein: CASGLAGGLGAGELFF

V gene: TRBV14
clone size: once
D gene: .
CDR3 length: 12
J gene: TRBJ2-4
CDR3 DNA: TGTGCCAGCAGCCCTACGGGGAACATTCAGTACTTC
CDR3 protein: CASSPTGNIQYF

V gene: TRBV6-1
clone size: few
D gene: .
CDR3 length: 14
J gene: TRBJ2-7
CDR3 DNA: TGTGCCAGCAGTCGTGGACGGGAATCCTACGAGCAGTACTTC
CDR3 protein: CASSRGRESYEQYF

V gene: TRBV15
clone size: .
D gene: .
CDR3 length: 12
J gene: TRBJ1-2
CDR3 DNA: TGTGCCACCAGCAGAGATCAGGGCGGCTACACCTTC
CDR3 protein: CATSRDQGGYTF

V gene: TRBV2
clone size: once
D gene: .
CDR3 length: 13
J gene: TRBJ2-1
CDR3 DNA: TGTGCCAGCAGCAAACTAAACGGGAGACTGGAGTTCTTC
CDR3 protein: CASSKLNGRLEFF

V gene: TRBV6-5
clone size: .
D gene: .
CDR3 length: 13
J gene: TRBJ2-2
CDR3 DNA: TGTGCCAGCATGTGGCCTTCGACCGGGGAGCTGTTTTTT
CDR3 protein: CASMWPSTGELFF

V gene: TRBV9
clone size: once
D gene: TRBD1
CDR3 length: 15
J gene: TRBJ1-1
CDR3 DNA: TGTGCCAGCAGCCCACAGGGGCCGGGGAACACTGAAGCTTTCTTT
CDR3 protein: CASSPQGPGNTEAFF

V gene: TRBV28
clone size: .
D gene: .
CDR3 length: 14
J gene: TRBJ2-7
CDR3 DNA: TGTGCCAGCAGTTTTACCGGCGGGGCCTACGAGCAGTACTTC
CDR3 protein: CASSFTGGAYEQYF

V gene: TRBV6-1
clone size: .
D gene: TRBD2
CDR3 length: 16
J gene: TRBJ2-3
CDR3 DNA: TGTGCCAGCAGTGAAGCGGCTAGCGGGAGGACAGATACGCAGTATTTT
CDR3 protein: CASSEAASGRTDTQYF

V gene: TRBV27
clone size: .
D gene: TRBD2
CDR3 length: 14
J gene: TRBJ2-7
CDR3 DNA: TGTGCCAGCAGTTTAATTCCGGGGGGAATCGAGCAGTACTTC
CDR3 protein: CASSLIPGGIEQYF

V gene: TRBV14
clone size: .
D gene: TRBD2
CDR3 length: 15
J gene: TRBJ2-3
CDR3 DNA: TGTGCCAGCAGCCAGGCAGCGGGGGGTTGGGATACGCAGTATTTT
CDR3 protein: CASSQAAGGWDTQYF

V gene: TRBV4-2
clone size: .
D gene: TRBD1
CDR3 length: 17
J gene: TRBJ2-3
CDR3 DNA: TGTGCCAGCAGCCAAGTCCTCCGACAGGGGATAACAGATACGCAGTATTTT
CDR3 protein: CASSQVLRQGITDTQYF

V gene: TRBV9
clone size: .
D gene: TRBD2
CDR3 length: 15
J gene: TRBJ2-7
CDR3 DNA: TGTGCCAGCAGCGTAGGGGAGGGCGGGAGTTACGAGCAGTACTTC
CDR3 protein: CASSVGEGGSYEQYF

V gene: TRBV19
clone size: .
D gene: TRBD1
CDR3 length: 16
J gene: TRBJ1-1
CDR3 DNA: TGTGCCAGTAGATGGGGGACAGGGGCCGTGAACACTGAAGCTTTCTTT
CDR3 protein: CASRWGTGAVNTEAFF

V gene: TRBV20-1
clone size: few
D gene: .
CDR3 length: 11
J gene: TRBJ2-7
CDR3 DNA: TGCAGTGCCCAGGGATCCTACGAGCAGTACTTC
CDR3 protein: CSAQGSYEQYF

V gene: TRBV6-5
clone size: .
D gene: .
CDR3 length: 14
J gene: TRBJ2-1
CDR3 DNA: TGTGCCAGCAGTTACATAGGACTTCTCGATGAGCAGTTCTTC
CDR3 protein: CASSYIGLLDEQFF

V gene: TRBV27
clone size: .
D gene: TRBD2
CDR3 length: 17
J gene: TRBJ2-3
CDR3 DNA: TGTGCCAGCAGTTCCCTCGCCGGGACTAGCGGGACAGATACGCAGTATTTT
CDR3 protein: CASSSLAGTSGTDTQYF

V gene: TRBV27
clone size: .
D gene: TRBD2
CDR3 length: 16
J gene: TRBJ2-7
CDR3 DNA: TGTGCCAGCAGTACGACCATGACTAGCGGGAGATACGAGCAGTACTTC
CDR3 protein: CASSTTMTSGRYEQYF

V gene: TRBV30
clone size: .
D gene: .
CDR3 length: 12
J gene: TRBJ2-5
CDR3 DNA: TGTGCCTGGATGGGCGGCCAAGAGACCCAGTACTTC
CDR3 protein: CAWMGGQETQYF

V gene: TRBV29-1
clone size: .
D gene: TRBD2
CDR3 length: 14
J gene: TRBJ2-5
CDR3 DNA: TGCAGCGTTGACCCCGCGGGAGGCTCAGAGACCCAGTACTTC
CDR3 protein: CSVDPAGGSETQYF

V gene: TRBV6-6
clone size: .
D gene: TRBD1
CDR3 length: 15
J gene: TRBJ2-3
CDR3 DNA: TGTGCCAGCACTAGACAGGGGGTGCGCGCAGATACGCAGTATTTT
CDR3 protein: CASTRQGVRADTQYF

V gene: TRBV2
clone size: .
D gene: TRBD2
CDR3 length: 16
J gene: TRBJ2-3
CDR3 DNA: TGTGCCAGCAGTGCCGTAGCGGGCGGGGGTGCAGATACGCAGTATTTT
CDR3 protein: CASSAVAGGGADTQYF

V gene: TRBV28
clone size: .
D gene: .
CDR3 length: 14
J gene: TRBJ1-5
CDR3 DNA: TGTGCCAGCAGTTTAATCGGGGACAATCAGCCCCAGCATTTT
CDR3 protein: CASSLIGDNQPQHF

V gene: TRBV6-4
clone size: .
D gene: TRBD1
CDR3 length: 14
J gene: TRBJ1-2
CDR3 DNA: TGTGCCAGCAGTCGGACAGGGAAGGACTATGGCTACACCTTC
CDR3 protein: CASSRTGKDYGYTF

V gene: TRBV5-6
clone size: .
D gene: .
CDR3 length: 13
J gene: TRBJ2-6
CDR3 DNA: TGTGCCAGCAGCTTGGAAGGGGCCAACGTCCTGACTTTC
CDR3 protein: CASSLEGANVLTF

V gene: TRBV6-5
clone size: .
D gene: .
CDR3 length: 14
J gene: TRBJ2-5
CDR3 DNA: TGTGCCAGCAGCCCTACTAGATACCAAGAGACCCAGTACTTC
CDR3 protein: CASSPTRYQETQYF

V gene: TRBV7-8
clone size: .
D gene: TRBD1
CDR3 length: 15
J gene: TRBJ1-3
CDR3 DNA: TGTGCCAGCAGCTTTCAGACAGGGCAGCGAAACACCATATATTTT
CDR3 protein: CASSFQTGQRNTIYF

V gene: TRBV9
clone size: .
D gene: .
CDR3 length: 15
J gene: TRBJ1-1
CDR3 DNA: TGTGCCAGCAGCGTACTTTCGGGGGGAAACACTGAAGCTTTCTTT
CDR3 protein: CASSVLSGGNTEAFF

V gene: TRBV5-1
clone size: .
D gene: TRBD1
CDR3 length: 15
J gene: TRBJ2-5
CDR3 DNA: TGCGCCAGCAGCTTTACCGGGACAGGGGAAGAGACCCAGTACTTC
CDR3 protein: CASSFTGTGEETQYF

V gene: TRBV7-3
clone size: .
D gene: .
CDR3 length: 15
J gene: TRBJ2-3
CDR3 DNA: TGTGCCAGCAGCTCGCGAGGCGCCACCACAGATACGCAGTATTTT
CDR3 protein: CASSSRGATTDTQYF

V gene: TRBV11-2
clone size: .
D gene: TRBD1
CDR3 length: 13
J gene: TRBJ2-7
CDR3 DNA: TGTGCCAGCAGAGGGACAGTATCCTACGAGCAGTACTTC
CDR3 protein: CASRGTVSYEQYF

V gene: TRBV28
clone size: once
D gene: .
CDR3 length: 12
J gene: TRBJ2-1
CDR3 DNA: TGTGCCAGCAGTTTCTTTCGCAATGAGCAGTTCTTC
CDR3 protein: CASSFFRNEQFF

V gene: TRBV7-2
clone size: once
D gene: .
CDR3 length: 11
J gene: TRBJ2-7
CDR3 DNA: TGTGCCAGCAGCTTACTTAACGAGCAGTACTTC
CDR3 protein: CASSLLNEQYF

V gene: TRBV7-2
clone size: .
D gene: .
CDR3 length: 15
J gene: TRBJ2-1
CDR3 DNA: TGTGCCAGCAGCTTGAGCGGGTTTTTCTACAATGAGCAGTTCTTC
CDR3 protein: CASSLSGFFYNEQFF

V gene: TRBV5-1
clone size: .
D gene: .
CDR3 length: 13
J gene: TRBJ2-3
CDR3 DNA: TGCGCCAGCCACAGGGAAGGGACAGATACGCAGTATTTT
CDR3 protein: CASHREGTDTQYF

V gene: TRBV6-5
clone size: .
D gene: .
CDR3 length: 13
J gene: TRBJ2-7
CDR3 DNA: TGTGCCAGCAGAAGGACTGGATCCTACGAGCAGTACTTC
CDR3 protein: CASRRTGSYEQYF

V gene: TRBV6-1
clone size: .
D gene: .
CDR3 length: 11
J gene: TRBJ1-5
CDR3 DNA: TGTGCCAGCGGAAGAAATCAGCCCCAGCATTTT
CDR3 protein: CASGRNQPQHF

V gene: TRBV5-1
clone size: .
D gene: TRBD2
CDR3 length: 16
J gene: TRBJ2-1
CDR3 DNA: TGCGCCAGCAGCCGGGGGACTAGCGGGATTTGGGATGAGCAGTTCTTC
CDR3 protein: CASSRGTSGIWDEQFF

V gene: TRBV6-5
clone size: few
D gene: TRBD1
CDR3 length: 14
J gene: TRBJ2-7
CDR3 DNA: TGTGCCAGCAGTTCGGGACAGGGGGCCTACGAGCAGTACTTC
CDR3 protein: CASSSGQGAYEQYF

V gene: TRBV29-1
clone size: .
D gene: TRBD1
CDR3 length: 19
J gene: TRBJ2-3
CDR3 DNA: TGCAGCGTTGAGTCCATGGGGGACAGGGGGCGCGGGGGCCCAGTTACGCAGTATTTT
CDR3 protein: CSVESMGDRGRGGPVTQYF

V gene: TRBV9
clone size: .
D gene: .
CDR3 length: 15
J gene: TRBJ2-6
CDR3 DNA: TGTGCCAGCAGCGTACGCCTCTCTGGGGCCAACGTCCTGACTTTC
CDR3 protein: CASSVRLSGANVLTF

V gene: TRBV18
clone size: .
D gene: .
CDR3 length: 15
J gene: TRBJ1-3
CDR3 DNA: TGTGCCAGCTCACCAGGAAGCCTCTCTGGAAACACCATATATTTT
CDR3 protein: CASSPGSLSGNTIYF

V gene: TRBV5-6
clone size: .
D gene: .
CDR3 length: 13
J gene: TRBJ1-6
CDR3 DNA: TGTGCCAGCAGCTCGACATGGGATTCACCCCTCCACTTT
CDR3 protein: CASSSTWDSPLHF

V gene: TRBV28
clone size: medium-sized
D gene: .
CDR3 length: 16
J gene: TRBJ2-6
CDR3 DNA: TGTGCCAGCAGTTCCCCTGCCTCGTCTGGGGCCAACGTCCTGACTTTC
CDR3 protein: CASSSPASSGANVLTF

V gene: TRBV30
clone size: .
D gene: .
CDR3 length: 14
J gene: TRBJ2-3
CDR3 DNA: TGTGCCTGGGTGCGTGGCGGAAGCACAGATACGCAGTATTTT
CDR3 protein: CAWVRGGSTDTQYF

V gene: TRBV19
clone size: once
D gene: .
CDR3 length: 14
J gene: TRBJ2-1
CDR3 DNA: TGTGCCAGTAGTATCTCTTCCGTCTACAATGAGCAGTTCTTC
CDR3 protein: CASSISSVYNEQFF

V gene: TRBV9
clone size: .
D gene: .
CDR3 length: 13
J gene: TRBJ2-3
CDR3 DNA: TGTGCCAGCAGCGTAGGGCCCCCGGATACGCAGTATTTT
CDR3 protein: CASSVGPPDTQYF

V gene: TRBV5-1
clone size: .
D gene: .
CDR3 length: 15
J gene: TRBJ2-1
CDR3 DNA: TGCGCCAGCAGCCCTGGGGGGACAGAACTCAATGAGCAGTTCTTC
CDR3 protein: CASSPGGTELNEQFF

V gene: TRBV7-2
clone size: .
D gene: .
CDR3 length: 12
J gene: TRBJ2-1
CDR3 DNA: TGTGCCAGCAGCTTAGCTGCTGGCGAGCAGTTCTTC
CDR3 protein: CASSLAAGEQFF

V gene: TRBV9
clone size: .
D gene: .
CDR3 length: 13
J gene: TRBJ1-4
CDR3 DNA: TGTGCCAGCAGCCCCCGCGGGGGTGAAAAACTGTTTTTT
CDR3 protein: CASSPRGGEKLFF